This T cell receptor (beta chain) was obtained from a study of T cells in Graves' hyperthyroidism and ophthalmopathy. The source material, RNA transcripts, was used to amplify TCR beta CDR3 regions. A first-round RT-PCR of the TCR CDR3 used the HTBI primer set. TCRdb fed the multiplex PCR reads into MiXCR, producing one record per CDR3 protein. The repertoire holds around 380,000 distinct CDR3 sequences, 13% seen once, with less than 25% in the top ten. This clonotype appeared many times. In germline, CDR1 is DFQATT, CDR2 SNEGSKA (reference sequence). This CDR3 comprises 16 residues. Trimming took 1 base from V and 0 from J, leaving 16 bases between them.

The sequencing input was blood. This clonotype originated in a man aged 30 to 45 with Graves' hyperthyroidism that later progressed to Graves' ophthalmopathy. This chain links TRBV20-1 with TRBJ2-7; a weak D match, TRBD2 (5 bases). DNA for the CDR3: TGCAGTGCTAGAGCCCCTCTGACTGGGAGCTCCTACGAGCAGTACTTC. This sequence encodes CSARAPLTGSSYEQYF.